This T cell receptor (beta chain) was recorded in a study of glioma-infiltrating T cells. The iRepertoire nested amplicon-rescue multiplex PCR amplified TCR alpha and beta CDR3s from RNA. Tissue mRNA or PBMC total RNA, roughly 100-400 ng, went into one-step reverse transcription and amplification. TCRdb redid the calling of the multiplex PCR reads with MiXCR, one entry per CDR3 protein. This sample yields about 140,000 distinct CDR3 sequences, of which more than 35% are seen a single time; more than 15% belongs to the top ten. This clonotype was seen a handful of times. Its antigen is unidentified. With 7 bases removed from V and 2 bases from J, the gap between germline ends came to 16 bases. The CDR3 has 15 residues. Study outcomes and limitations: Tissue and blood shared very few CDR3 sequences. Tissue-blood divergence was below expectation in non-neoplastic patients, above in gliomas.

This sequence originates from a human donor with low-grade glioma or glioblastoma, undergoing nonglioma brain surgery, or in good health (not recorded which). Sequenced: glioma tissue, nonneoplastic brain tissue, or PBMCs (not recorded which). The chain links TRBV12-3 or TRBV12-4 to TRBJ2-3; no firm D call. DNA for the CDR3: TGTGCCAGCAAGATGTTGGCGGCAGACACAGATACGCAGTATTTT. It specifies CASKMLAADTDTQYF.